The entry below describes one TCR gamma chain. Its cognate antigen is unknown. The source of the sample is a study of gamma delta lymphoproliferative disorders and STAT genes. TCRdb re-called the multiplex PCR reads through CATT. The sample contains 500 to 750 gamma-chain clones, approximately 24% of which appear only once. The V gene end was trimmed by 8 bases and the J gene end by 3 bases; junction bases not matched to a gene: 8. The length of the CDR3 is 13 residues. The receptor sequences were amplified from genomic DNA of peripheral blood mononuclear cells. Overall study findings and caveats: Delta repertoires did not separate groups, but patient gamma repertoires clustered apart.

The clonotype was recovered from a human donor in good health. The V gene is TRGV10, the J gene TRGJ1 or TRGJ2. In the absence of a J gene in TCRdb, the DNA was matched to germline to assign it here. TRGV10 is annotated as an ORF whose role is uncertain. Sequenced material: blood. The CDR3 protein is CAAWEPRYYKKLF. The DNA for the CDR3 is TGTGCTGCGTGGGAGCCTCGTTATTATAAGAAACTCTTT.